The next 3 T cell receptor beta chains were all read from a single sample in a study of immune evolution from preneoplasia to lung adenocarcinoma. Libraries were prepared by immunoSEQ multiplex PCR; TCRdb keeps only in-frame clonotypes and omits some of them. The sample carries fewer than 6,500 clones, 70% to 80% recorded once. The material sequenced was FFPE minimally invasive lung adenocarcinoma tissue. Every receptor here comes from a person aged 55-80 years with lung adenocarcinoma.

This chain links TRBV5-8 with TRBJ2-1; possibly TRBD1 or TRBD2 for D (5 bases each). The CDR3 contains 15 residues. V was trimmed by 5 bases and J by 8 bases, leaving 20 bases between them. CDR1 SGHTS and CDR2 YDEGEE come from the germline V gene. CDR3 amino acids: CASSSRDQVVDEQFF. The CDR3 nucleotides read TGTGCCAGCAGTTCTCGGGACCAAGTGGTCGATGAGCAGTTCTTC.

The V call is TRBV28, the J call TRBJ2-2; 11 nucleotides line up with TRBD2. V trimming: 7 bases; J trimming: 4 bases; junction bases outside the gene matches: 14. CDR1 and CDR2 from the germline V gene are MDHEN and SYDVKM. This CDR3 contains 18 residues. CDR3 bases: TGTGCCAGCACCTCCCATGCGGCTAGCGGGAGGATCACCGGGGAGCTGTTTTTT. Protein sequence: CASTSHAASGRITGELFF.

As DNA, the CDR3 is TGTGCCAGCAGCCCCTCCCCCAGCTGGTGGAGCACCGGGGAGCTGTTTTTT. Translating gives CASSPSPSWWSTGELFF. The chain combines TRBV7-3 with TRBJ2-2; D gene ambiguous. Trimming pared 5 bases from V and 4 bases from J, leaving 20 bases between. CDR3 length: 17 amino acids. Germline V lookup: CDR1 SGHTA, CDR2 FQGTGA.